This T cell receptor beta chain was identified in a study of cytotoxic CD8 clonotypes in ibrutinib-treated CLL. About the study: Partial response occurred in roughly 25 patients and complete response in 2; at median around 5.5 years, around 14 remained remitted and approximately twelve progressed. Response sampling came at median roughly 11 months of treatment, ranging roughly 6 to 36 months. The study recorded mean values of about 260,000 productive templates and approximately 100,000 productive rearrangements per sample.

A note on this clone: Its antigen remains unknown.

Findings and caveats of the study: Clonotypes that were public were uncommon, and they contracted or stayed stable on treatment.

The ends were cut back, 0 bases at V and 4 bases at J, with 12 bases in the middle. The germline V gene has CDR1 LNHNV and CDR2 YYDKDF (reference sequence). The CDR3 has 15 residues. Using immunoSEQ multiplex PCR, the repertoire was profiled, and TCRdb retains in-frame clones only, with some absent. Seen here are some 140,000 clones, 79% observed once, and the top ten hold more than 10%. The source is a human donor with chronic lymphocytic leukemia. J is TRBJ1-2 and V is TRBV15; tentatively, D is TRBD1 (5 bases). Sequenced material: PBMCs, taken after 12 months of ibrutinib treatment. CDR3 bases: TGTGCCACCAGCAGAGATCTGAAGACAGTCTATGGCTACACCTTC. Translating it yields CATSRDLKTVYGYTF.